Here is one T cell receptor beta chain with its context. Its target is not known. This sample was included in a study of cytomegalovirus exposure and HLA in healthy donors. The CDR3 consists of 11 residues. The germline V gene encodes CDR1 KGHSH and CDR2 LQKENI. V shed 6 bases and J shed 10 bases, with 10 bases lying between them. The study, taken as a whole, reports: Earlier findings revealed that most TCR beta V segments proved productive either about 87% or about 30% of the time. Serostatus for CMV was the only available immune exposure information.

Primers included in the PCR were 60 Vbeta and 13 Jbeta primers. Produced via immunoSEQ multiplex PCR; TCRdb's table is partial and in-frame only. The repertoire has about 86,000 clones, roughly 78% of them found once; the top ten carry around 2.5%. The sequenced sample consisted of PBMCs. V usage is TRBV18 and J usage is TRBJ2-1; maybe TRBD1 (5 bases). The source is a male donor in good health and CMV-seropositive. The CDR3 DNA reads as TGTGCCAGCTCTCCTGGACACGAGCAGTTCTTC. This gives the protein CASSPGHEQFF.